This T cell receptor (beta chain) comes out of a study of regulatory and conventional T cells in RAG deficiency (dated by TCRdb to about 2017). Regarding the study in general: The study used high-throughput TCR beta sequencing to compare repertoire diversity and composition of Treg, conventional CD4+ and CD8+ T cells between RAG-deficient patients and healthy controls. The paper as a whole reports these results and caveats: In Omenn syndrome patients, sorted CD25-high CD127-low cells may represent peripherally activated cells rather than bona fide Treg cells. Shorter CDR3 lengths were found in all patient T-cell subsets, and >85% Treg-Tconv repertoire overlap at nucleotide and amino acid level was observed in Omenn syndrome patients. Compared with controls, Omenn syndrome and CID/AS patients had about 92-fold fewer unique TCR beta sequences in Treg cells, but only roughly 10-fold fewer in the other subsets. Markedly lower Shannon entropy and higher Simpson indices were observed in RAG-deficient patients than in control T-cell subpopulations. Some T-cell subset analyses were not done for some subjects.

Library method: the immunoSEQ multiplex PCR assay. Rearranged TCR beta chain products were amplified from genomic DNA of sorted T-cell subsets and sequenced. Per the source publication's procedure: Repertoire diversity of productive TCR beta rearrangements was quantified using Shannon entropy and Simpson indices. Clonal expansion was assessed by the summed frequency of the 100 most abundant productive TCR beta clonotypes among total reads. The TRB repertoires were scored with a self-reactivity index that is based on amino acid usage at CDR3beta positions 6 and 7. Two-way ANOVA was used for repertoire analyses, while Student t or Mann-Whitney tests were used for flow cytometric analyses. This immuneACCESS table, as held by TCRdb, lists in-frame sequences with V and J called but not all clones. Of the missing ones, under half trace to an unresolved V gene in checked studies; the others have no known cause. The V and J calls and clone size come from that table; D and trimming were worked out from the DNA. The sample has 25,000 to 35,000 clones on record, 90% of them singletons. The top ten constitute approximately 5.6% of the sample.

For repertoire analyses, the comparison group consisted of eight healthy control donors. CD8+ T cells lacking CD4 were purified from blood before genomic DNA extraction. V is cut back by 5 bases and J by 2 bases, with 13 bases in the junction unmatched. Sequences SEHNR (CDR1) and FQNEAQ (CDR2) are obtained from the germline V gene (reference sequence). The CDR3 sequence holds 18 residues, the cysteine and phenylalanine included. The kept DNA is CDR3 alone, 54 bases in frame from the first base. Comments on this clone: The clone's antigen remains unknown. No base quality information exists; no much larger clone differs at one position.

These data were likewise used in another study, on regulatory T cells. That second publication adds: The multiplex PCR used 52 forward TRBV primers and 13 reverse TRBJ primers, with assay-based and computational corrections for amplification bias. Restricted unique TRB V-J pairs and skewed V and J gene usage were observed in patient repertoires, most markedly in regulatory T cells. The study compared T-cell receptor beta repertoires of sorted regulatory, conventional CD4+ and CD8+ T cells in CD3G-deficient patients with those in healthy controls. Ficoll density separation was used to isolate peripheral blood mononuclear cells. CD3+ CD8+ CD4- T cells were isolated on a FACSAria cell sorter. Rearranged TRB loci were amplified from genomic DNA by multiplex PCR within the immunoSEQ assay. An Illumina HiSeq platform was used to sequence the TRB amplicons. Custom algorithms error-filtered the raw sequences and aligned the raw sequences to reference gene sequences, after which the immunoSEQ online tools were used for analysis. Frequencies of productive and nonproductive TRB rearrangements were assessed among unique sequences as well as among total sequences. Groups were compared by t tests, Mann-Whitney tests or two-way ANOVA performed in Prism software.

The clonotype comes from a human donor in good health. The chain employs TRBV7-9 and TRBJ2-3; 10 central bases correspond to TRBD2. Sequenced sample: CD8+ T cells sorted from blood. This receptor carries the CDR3 CASSRTASGRGVTDTQYF. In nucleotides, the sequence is TGTGCCAGCAGCCGAACCGCTAGCGGGAGAGGAGTCACAGATACGCAGTATTTT.